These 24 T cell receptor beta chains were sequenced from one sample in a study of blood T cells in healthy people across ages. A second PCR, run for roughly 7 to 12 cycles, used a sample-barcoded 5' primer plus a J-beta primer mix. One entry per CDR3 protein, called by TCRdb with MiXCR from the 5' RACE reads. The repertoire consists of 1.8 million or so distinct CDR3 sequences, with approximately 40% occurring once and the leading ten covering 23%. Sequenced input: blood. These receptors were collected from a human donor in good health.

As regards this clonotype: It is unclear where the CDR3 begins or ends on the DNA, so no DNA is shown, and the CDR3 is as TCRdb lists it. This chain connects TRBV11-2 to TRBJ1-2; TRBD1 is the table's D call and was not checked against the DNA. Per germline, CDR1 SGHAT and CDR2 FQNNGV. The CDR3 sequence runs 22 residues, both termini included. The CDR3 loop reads CASSLMGGPTEAFFGQGYGYTF.

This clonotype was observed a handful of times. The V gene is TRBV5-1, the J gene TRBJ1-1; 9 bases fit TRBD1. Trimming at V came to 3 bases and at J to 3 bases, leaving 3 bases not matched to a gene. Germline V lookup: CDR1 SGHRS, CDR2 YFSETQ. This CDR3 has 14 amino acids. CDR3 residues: CASSSDRGDTEAFF. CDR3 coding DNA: TGCGCCAGCAGCTCGGACAGGGGAGACACTGAAGCTTTCTTT. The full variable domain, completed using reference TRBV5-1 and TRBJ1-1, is KAGVTQTPRYLIKTRGQQVTLSCSPISGHRSVSWYQQTPGQGLQFLFEYFSETQRNKGNFPGRFSGRQFSNSRSEMNVSTLELGDSALYLCASSSDRGDTEAFFGQGTRLTVV.

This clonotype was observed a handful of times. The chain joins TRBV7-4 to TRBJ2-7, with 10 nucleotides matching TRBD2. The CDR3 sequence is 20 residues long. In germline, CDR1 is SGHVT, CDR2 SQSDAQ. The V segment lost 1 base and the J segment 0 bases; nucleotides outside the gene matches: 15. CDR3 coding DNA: TGTGCCAGCAGCTTAGGTCCCCTTATCCGTACTAGCGGGACCTCCTACGAGCAGTACTTC. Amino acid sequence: CASSLGPLIRTSGTSYEQYF.

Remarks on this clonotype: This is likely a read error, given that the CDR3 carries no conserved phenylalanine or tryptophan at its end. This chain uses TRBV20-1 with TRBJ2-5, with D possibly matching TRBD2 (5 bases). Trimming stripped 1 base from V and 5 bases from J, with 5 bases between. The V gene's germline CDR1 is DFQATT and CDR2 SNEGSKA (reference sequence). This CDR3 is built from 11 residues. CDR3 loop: CSARGGETQYC. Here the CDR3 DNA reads TGCAGTGCTAGAGGAGGGGAGACCCAGTACTGC.

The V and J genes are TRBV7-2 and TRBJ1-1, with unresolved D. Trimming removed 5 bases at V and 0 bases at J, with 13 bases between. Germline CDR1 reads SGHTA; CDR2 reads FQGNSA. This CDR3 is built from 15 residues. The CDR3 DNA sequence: TGTGCCAGCAGCCTCAACGCGGTGATGAACACTGAAGCTTTCTTT. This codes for CASSLNAVMNTEAFF.

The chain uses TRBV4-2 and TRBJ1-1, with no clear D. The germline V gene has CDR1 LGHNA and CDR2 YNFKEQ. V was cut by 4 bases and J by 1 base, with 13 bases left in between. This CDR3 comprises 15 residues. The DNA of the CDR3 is TGTGCCAGCAGCCCAGGTATTGAGGGGAACACTGAAGCTTTCTTT. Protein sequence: CASSPGIEGNTEAFF.

The DNA of the CDR3 is TGTGCCAGCAGTTACCCCCAACGGAACAGGGTAGGGCGTGTGACTGAAGCTTTCTTT. Protein sequence: CASSYPQRNRVGRVTEAFF. This chain links TRBV6-5 with TRBJ1-1; tentative D call: TRBD1 (6 bases). Germline loops: CDR1 MNHEY, CDR2 SVGAGI. CDR3 size: 19 residues. Deletions cut 2 bases from V and 5 bases from J, with 27 bases between.

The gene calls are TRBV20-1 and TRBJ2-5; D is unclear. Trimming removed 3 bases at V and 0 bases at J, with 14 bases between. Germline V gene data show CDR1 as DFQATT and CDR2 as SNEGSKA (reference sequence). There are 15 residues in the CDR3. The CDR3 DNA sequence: TGCAGTGCTAGGGTAGCTGGTGCAGACCAAGAGACCCAGTACTTC. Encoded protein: CSARVAGADQETQYF.

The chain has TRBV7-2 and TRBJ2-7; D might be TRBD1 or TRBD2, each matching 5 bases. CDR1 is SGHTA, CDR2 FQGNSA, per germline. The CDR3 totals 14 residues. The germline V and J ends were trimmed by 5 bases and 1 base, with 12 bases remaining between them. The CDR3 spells CASSRVGTSYEQYF. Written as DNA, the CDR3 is TGTGCCAGCAGCCGCGTCGGGACGTCCTACGAGCAGTACTTC.

The CDR3 nucleotides are TGTGCCAGCAGCCTTAGATCGTCGGTAACCTACGAGCAGTACTTC. Translated: CASSLRSSVTYEQYF. The chain joins TRBV12-3 or TRBV12-4 to TRBJ2-7; D unclear. The CDR3 runs 15 residues. The V gene lost 6 bases and the J gene lost 2 bases, with 17 bases spanning the gap.

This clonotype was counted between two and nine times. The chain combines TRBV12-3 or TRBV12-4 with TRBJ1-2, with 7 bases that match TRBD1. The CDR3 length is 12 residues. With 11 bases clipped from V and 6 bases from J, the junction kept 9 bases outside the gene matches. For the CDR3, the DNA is TGTGCCGGCACCCAGGGGGGGGATGGCTACACCTTC. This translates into CAGTQGGDGYTF.

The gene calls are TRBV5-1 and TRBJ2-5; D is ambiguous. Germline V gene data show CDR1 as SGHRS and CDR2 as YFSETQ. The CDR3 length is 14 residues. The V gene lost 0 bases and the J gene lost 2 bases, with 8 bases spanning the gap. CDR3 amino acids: CASSLDVPQETQYF. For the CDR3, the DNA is TGCGCCAGCAGCTTGGACGTCCCACAAGAGACCCAGTACTTC.

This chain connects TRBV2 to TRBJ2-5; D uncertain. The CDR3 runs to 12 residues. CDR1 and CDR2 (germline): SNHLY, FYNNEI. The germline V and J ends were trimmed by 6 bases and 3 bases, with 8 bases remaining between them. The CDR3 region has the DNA TGTGCCAGCAGGAACGGAAAAGAGACCCAGTACTTC. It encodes CASRNGKETQYF.

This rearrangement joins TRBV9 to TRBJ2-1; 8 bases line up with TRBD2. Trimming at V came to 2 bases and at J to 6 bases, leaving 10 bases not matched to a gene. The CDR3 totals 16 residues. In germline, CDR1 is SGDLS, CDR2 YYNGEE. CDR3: CASSVGAGAEFNEQFF. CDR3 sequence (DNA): TGTGCCAGCAGCGTCGGAGCGGGGGCGGAGTTCAATGAGCAGTTCTTC.

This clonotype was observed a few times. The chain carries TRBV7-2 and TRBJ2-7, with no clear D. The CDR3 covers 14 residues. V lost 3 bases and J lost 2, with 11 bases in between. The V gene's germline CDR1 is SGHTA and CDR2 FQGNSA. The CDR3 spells CASSFLTDTYEQYF. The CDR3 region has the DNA TGTGCCAGCAGCTTCCTTACTGATACCTACGAGCAGTACTTC.

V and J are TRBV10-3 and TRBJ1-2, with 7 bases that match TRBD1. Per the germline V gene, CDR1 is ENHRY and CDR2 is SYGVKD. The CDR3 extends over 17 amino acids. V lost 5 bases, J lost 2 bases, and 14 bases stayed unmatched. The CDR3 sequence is CAISSPRRDSPNYGYTF. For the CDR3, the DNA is TGTGCCATCAGTTCACCCAGGCGGGACAGCCCAAACTATGGCTACACCTTC.

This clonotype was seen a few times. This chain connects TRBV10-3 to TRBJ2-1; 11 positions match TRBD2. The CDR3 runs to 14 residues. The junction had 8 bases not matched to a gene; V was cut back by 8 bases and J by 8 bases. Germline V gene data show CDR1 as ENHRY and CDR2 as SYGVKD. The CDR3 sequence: CAIHKTSGGYEQFF. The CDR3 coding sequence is TGTGCCATCCACAAAACTAGCGGGGGATATGAGCAGTTCTTC.

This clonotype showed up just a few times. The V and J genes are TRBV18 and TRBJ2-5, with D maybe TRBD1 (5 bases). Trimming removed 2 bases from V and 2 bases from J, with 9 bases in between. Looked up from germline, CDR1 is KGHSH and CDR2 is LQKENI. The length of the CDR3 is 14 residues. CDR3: CASSPAGIQETQYF. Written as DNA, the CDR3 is TGTGCCAGCTCACCAGCAGGGATTCAAGAGACCCAGTACTTC. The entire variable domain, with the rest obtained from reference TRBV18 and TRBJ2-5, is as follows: NAGVMQNPRHLVRRRGQEARLRCSPMKGHSHVYWYRQLPEEGLKFMVYLQKENIIDESGMPKERFSAEFPKEGPSILRIQQVVRGDSAAYFCASSPAGIQETQYFGPGTRLLVL.

In nucleotides, the CDR3 is TGTGCCAGCAGCTTAGGAATAGGGGCCCAAGAGACCCAGTACTTC. It specifies CASSLGIGAQETQYF. The chain combines TRBV7-2 with TRBJ2-5, with a possible D match to TRBD1 (5 bases). The germline V gene encodes CDR1 SGHTA and CDR2 FQGNSA. The ends were cut back, 1 base at V and 1 base at J, with 10 bases in the middle. There are 15 residues in the CDR3. The complete variable domain, with remaining parts taken from reference TRBV7-2 and TRBJ2-5, reads GAGVSQSPSNKVTEKGKDVELRCDPISGHTALYWYRQSLGQGLEFLIYFQGNSAPDKSGLPSDRFSAERTGGSVSTLTIQRTQQEDSAVYLCASSLGIGAQETQYFGPGTRLLVL.

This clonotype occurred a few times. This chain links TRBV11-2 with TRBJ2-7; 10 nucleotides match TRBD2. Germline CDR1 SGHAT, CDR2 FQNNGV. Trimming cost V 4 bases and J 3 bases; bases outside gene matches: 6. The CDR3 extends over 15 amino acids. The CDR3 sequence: CASSYRLAGVYEQYF. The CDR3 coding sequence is TGTGCCAGCAGCTACCGTCTAGCGGGGGTCTACGAGCAGTACTTC. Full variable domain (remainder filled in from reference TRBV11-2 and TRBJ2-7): EAGVAQSPRYKIIEKRQSVAFWCNPISGHATLYWYQQILGQGPKLLIQFQNNGVVDDSQLPKDRFSAERLKGVDSTLKIQPAKLEDSAVYLCASSYRLAGVYEQYFGPGTRLTVT.

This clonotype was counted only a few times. CDR3 nucleotides: TGTGCCAGCAGTGAGGGACTGCTCGGAGGCACTGAAGCTTTCTTT. It yields the protein CASSEGLLGGTEAFF. This chain connects TRBV25-1 to TRBJ1-1, with D possibly matching TRBD1 (5 bases). Germline V CDR1 and CDR2: MGHDK, SYGVNS. The CDR3 contains 15 residues. V was pared by 3 bases and J by 4 bases, with 15 bases between. Variable domain in full (rest from reference TRBV25-1 and TRBJ1-1): EADIYQTPRYLVIGTGKKITLECSQTMGHDKMYWYQQDPGMELHLIHYSYGVNSTEKGDLSSESTVSRIRTEHFPLTLESARPSHTSQYLCASSEGLLGGTEAFFGQGTRLTVV.

CDR3 protein: CASSYLGSTDTQYF. The CDR3 DNA sequence: TGTGCCAGCAGCTACCTTGGGAGCACAGATACGCAGTATTTT. The rearrangement uses TRBV7-9 and TRBJ2-3; D gene uncertain. Germline values: CDR1 SEHNR, CDR2 FQNEAQ (reference sequence). This CDR3 region has 14 residues. The germline V and J ends were trimmed by 4 bases and 0 bases, with 8 bases remaining between them.

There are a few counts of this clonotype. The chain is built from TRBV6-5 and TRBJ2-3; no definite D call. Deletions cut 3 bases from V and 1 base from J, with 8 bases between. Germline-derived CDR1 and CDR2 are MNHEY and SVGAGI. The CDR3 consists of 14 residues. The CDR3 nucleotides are TGTGCCAGCAGTTATGATGCACGCACAGATACGCAGTATTTT. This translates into CASSYDARTDTQYF.

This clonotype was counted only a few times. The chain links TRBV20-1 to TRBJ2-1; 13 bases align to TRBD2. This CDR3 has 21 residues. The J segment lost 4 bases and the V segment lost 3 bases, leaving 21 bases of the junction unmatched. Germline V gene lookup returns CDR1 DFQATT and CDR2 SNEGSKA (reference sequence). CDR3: CSARGALSSGTSGVSYNEQFF. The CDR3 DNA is TGCAGTGCTAGGGGAGCGCTGAGTTCCGGGACTAGCGGGGTGTCTTACAATGAGCAGTTCTTC.